This TCR beta chain comes out of a study of blood T cell repertoires in COVID-19. Study in general: In each case, the material was cDNA or gDNA derived from T cells, B-cell-depleted T cells, or PBMCs.

Those enrolled in Seattle joined during active infection and were followed longitudinally afterward. This table comes from immunoSEQ multiplex PCR, and its TCRdb copy is limited to in-frame clones, with some not included. The table includes roughly 250,000 clones, 86% detected once. The sequence was obtained from a woman aged 25 to 39 with COVID-19, enrolled during active disease. Sequencing input: peripheral blood.

This CDR3 reads CASSRGQSNQPQHF. In nucleotides, the CDR3 is TGTGCCAGCAGCCGAGGACAAAGCAATCAGCCCCAGCATTTT. The V and J genes are TRBV6-5 and TRBJ1-5; the D gene is possibly TRBD1 (5 bases). Germline V lookup: CDR1 MNHEY, CDR2 SVGAGI. The CDR3 runs to 14 residues. V lost 6 bases to trimming and J lost 1 base, with 10 bases between them.